These 18 T cell receptor beta chains share one sample of origin, sequenced in a study of T cells in Graves' hyperthyroidism and ophthalmopathy. The investigators amplified TCR beta CDR3 regions from RNA transcripts. The HTBI primer set served for first-round RT-PCR of the TCR CDR3. One entry per CDR3 protein, called by TCRdb with MiXCR from the multiplex PCR reads. Of about 320,000 distinct CDR3 sequences in the sample, roughly 17% were seen once. Sample: blood. These TCRs come from a man in his thirties or forties with Graves' hyperthyroidism.

This clonotype was found many times. The CDR3 is CASRLRWTSMNTEAFF. The CDR3 nucleotides read TGTGCCAGTAGGCTGAGATGGACAAGTATGAACACTGAAGCTTTCTTT. J is TRBJ1-1 and V is TRBV19; a weak D match, TRBD1 (5 bases). Germline V gene lookup returns CDR1 LNHDA and CDR2 SQIVND (reference sequence). V was pared by 6 bases and J by 0 bases, with 17 bases between. The CDR3 consists of 16 residues.

This clonotype was recorded many times. V and J are TRBV30 and TRBJ1-4; TRBD1 might be the D (6 bases). The germline gives CDR1 GTSNPN, CDR2 SVGIG (reference sequence). Trimming pared 3 bases from V and 4 bases from J, leaving 9 bases between. The CDR3 covers 13 residues. The CDR3 region is CAWRGHINEKLFF. The DNA for the CDR3 is TGTGCCTGGAGGGGACACATTAATGAAAAACTGTTTTTT.

This rearrangement joins TRBV12-3 or TRBV12-4 to TRBJ1-2; maybe TRBD1 (6 bases). This CDR3 spans 13 amino acids. V gave up 5 bases and J gave up 1 base, with 8 bases separating them. CDR3 residues: CASSQQGNYGYTF. In nucleotides, the CDR3 is TGTGCCAGCAGTCAACAGGGTAACTATGGCTACACCTTC.

This chain links TRBV7-9 with TRBJ2-3; 8 nucleotides agree with TRBD2. The CDR3 totals 16 residues. Germline V gene data show CDR1 as SEHNR and CDR2 as FQNEAQ (reference sequence). V was clipped by 5 bases and J by 7 bases; unmatched bases: 14. The CDR3, as DNA: TGTGCCAGCAGCCAGTCGGCGGGAGGACCCAGTTATACGCAGTATTTT. Translated: CASSQSAGGPSYTQYF. The full variable domain, with the rest looked up from reference TRBV7-9 and TRBJ2-3, is DTGVSQNPRHKITKRGQNVTFRCDPISEHNRLYWYRQTLGQGPEFLTYFQNEAQLEKSRLLSDRFSAERPKGSFSTLEIQRTEQGDSAMYLCASSQSAGGPSYTQYFGPGTRLTVL.

On this clonotype itself: A much larger clone sits a single nucleotide away, making a read error possible. The chain is built from TRBV5-1 and TRBJ2-3, with 8 bases aligning to TRBD2. The J segment lost 5 bases and the V segment lost 2 bases, leaving 10 bases of the junction unmatched. CDR3 length equals 16 residues. Germline V gene data show CDR1 as SGHRS and CDR2 as YFSETQ. CDR3 loop: CASSLDHSGAIDTQYF. The CDR3 DNA is TGCGCCAGCAGCTTAGATCATAGCGGGGCCATAGATACGCAGTATTTT.

The table lists this clonotype with many counts. The rearrangement joins TRBV30 to TRBJ1-2; D is possibly TRBD1 (5 bases). This CDR3 spans 12 amino acids. The germline V gene encodes CDR1 GTSNPN and CDR2 SVGIG (reference sequence). Trimming took 4 bases from V and 5 from J, leaving 11 bases between them. CDR3 DNA: TGTGCCTGGAAATGGGGGTCTTATGGCTACACCTTC. Encoded protein: CAWKWGSYGYTF. Full variable domain (remainder filled in from reference TRBV30 and TRBJ1-2): SQTIHQWPATLVQPVGSPLSLECTVEGTSNPNLYWYRQAAGRGLQLLFYSVGIGQISSEVPQNLSASRPQDRQFILSSKKLLLSDSGFYLCAWKWGSYGYTFGSGTRLTVV.

This sequence joins TRBV7-2 and TRBJ1-4, with D perhaps matching TRBD1 (6 bases). CDR3 length: 14 amino acids. The V gene's germline CDR1 is SGHTA and CDR2 FQGNSA. Trimming stripped 2 bases from V and 5 bases from J, with 9 bases between. CDR3: CASSLQGSNEKLFF. DNA of the CDR3: TGTGCCAGCAGCTTACAGGGGTCGAATGAAAAACTGTTTTTT.

This clonotype was counted ten times or more. The chain links TRBV6-1 to TRBJ2-5; D is perhaps TRBD2 (5 bases). Trimming removed 7 bases from V and 4 bases from J, with 16 bases in between. From germline, CDR1 is MNHNS and CDR2 SASEGT. The CDR3 extends over 14 amino acids. CDR3 in DNA: TGTGCCAGCACAAAACCGGGGATACGAGAGACCCAGTACTTC. Translation: CASTKPGIRETQYF.

Many counts were recorded for this clonotype. V usage is TRBV29-1 and J usage is TRBJ2-3; D remains ambiguous. Trimming pared 4 bases from V and 0 bases from J, leaving 8 bases between. CDR3 length: 13 amino acids. Germline V gives CDR1 SQVTM, CDR2 ANQGSEA. In DNA, the CDR3 is TGCAGCGTTGGTTTGCCCAGCACAGATACGCAGTATTTT. This codes for CSVGLPSTDTQYF.

This clonotype was observed a few times. The chain recombines TRBV5-6 with TRBJ1-4; tentatively, D is TRBD1 (5 bases). The CDR3 runs to 19 residues. Trimming pared 3 bases from V and 7 bases from J, leaving 28 bases between. The germline gives CDR1 SGHDT, CDR2 YYEEEE. CDR3 in amino acids: CASSSLPKGSQGPPEKLFF. CDR3 sequence (DNA): TGTGCCAGCAGCTCCTTACCCAAAGGGAGTCAGGGACCCCCTGAAAAACTGTTTTTT.

This clonotype appeared many times. The chain recombines TRBV20-1 with TRBJ2-3, with 8 bases lining up with TRBD2. Trimming took 3 bases from V and 0 from J; bases not matched to a gene: 5. From germline, CDR1 is DFQATT and CDR2 SNEGSKA (reference sequence). The CDR3 contains 15 residues. The CDR3 DNA reads as TGCAGTGCTAGCTCCGCGGGAGGCAGCACAGATACGCAGTATTTT. Residues: CSASSAGGSTDTQYF.

This clonotype was recorded a few times. The rearrangement links TRBV29-1 to TRBJ2-7; D tentatively reads TRBD1 or TRBD2 (5 bases each). This CDR3 spans 11 amino acids. With 7 bases removed from V and 3 bases from J, the gap between germline ends came to 10 bases. The germline gives CDR1 SQVTM, CDR2 ANQGSEA. In DNA form, the CDR3 reads TGCAGCGCAGCAGGGAGCTACGAGCAGTACTTC. Amino acid sequence: CSAAGSYEQYF.

The sample holds many counts of this clonotype. The chain couples TRBV20-1 to TRBJ2-7; 7 positions agree with TRBD2. The germline V gene has CDR1 DFQATT and CDR2 SNEGSKA (reference sequence). Trimming removed 4 bases from V and 2 bases from J; junction bases left unmatched: 8. The CDR3 loop spans 14 amino acids. In nucleotides, the CDR3 is TGCAGTGCTAAGGGGCTAGCGGAGACCTACGAGCAGTACTTC. Encoded protein: CSAKGLAETYEQYF.

Many counts were recorded for this clonotype. The chain is built from TRBV18 and TRBJ2-3; 7 nucleotides match TRBD2. This CDR3 contains 15 residues. Germline lookup yields CDR1 KGHSH and CDR2 LQKENI. Trimming at V came to 5 bases and at J to 5 bases, leaving 10 bases not matched to a gene. CDR3 sequence: CASSSLARGRDTQYF. The CDR3 DNA reads as TGTGCCAGCTCATCCCTGGCGCGGGGGAGAGATACGCAGTATTTT. The variable domain in full, with the rest retrieved from reference TRBV18 and TRBJ2-3, is NAGVMQNPRHLVRRRGQEARLRCSPMKGHSHVYWYRQLPEEGLKFMVYLQKENIIDESGMPKERFSAEFPKEGPSILRIQQVVRGDSAAYFCASSSLARGRDTQYFGPGTRLTVL.

Comments on this clonotype: This could be a read error, since a much larger clone is one nucleotide away. The CDR3 ends on some other residue instead of the conserved phenylalanine or tryptophan, so this is likely a read error. The V and J genes are TRBV20-1 and TRBJ2-7; the D gene is possibly TRBD1 (5 bases). This CDR3 comprises 14 residues. V lost 2 bases and J 2 bases, leaving 13 bases between the germline ends. Germline V gene sequence: CDR1 DFQATT, CDR2 SNEGSKA (reference sequence). Here the CDR3 DNA reads TGCAGTGCTAGAAGTTCGACAGCTACCTACGAGCAGTACTCC. This sequence encodes CSARSSTATYEQYS.

This rearrangement joins TRBV2 to TRBJ2-2; D possibly uses TRBD1 or TRBD2 (5 bases each). The CDR3 runs 14 residues. V was clipped by 1 base and J by 7 bases, with 10 bases between them. The germline V gene encodes CDR1 SNHLY and CDR2 FYNNEI. The CDR3 coding sequence is TGTGCCAGCAGTGAAGGGGACCCCCGCGGGGAGCTGTTTTTT. Translated, it gives CASSEGDPRGELFF.

This chain links TRBV19 with TRBJ2-5, with TRBD2 identical over 9 bases. Germline V gene data show CDR1 as LNHDA and CDR2 as SQIVND (reference sequence). The CDR3 consists of 14 residues. With 4 bases clipped from V and 4 bases from J, the junction kept 4 bases outside the gene matches. CDR3 sequence (DNA): TGTGCCAGTAGTAGCGGGAGGGCCGGAGAGACCCAGTACTTC. Its protein product is CASSSGRAGETQYF.

The chain links TRBV29-1 to TRBJ1-2; D gene uncertain. Germline V CDR1 and CDR2: SQVTM, ANQGSEA. V dropped 5 bases and J dropped 4 bases, with 8 bases sitting between them. This CDR3 region has 11 residues. CDR3 loop: CSVLTAYGYTF. The CDR3 nucleotides are TGCAGCGTTTTAACAGCCTATGGCTACACCTTC.